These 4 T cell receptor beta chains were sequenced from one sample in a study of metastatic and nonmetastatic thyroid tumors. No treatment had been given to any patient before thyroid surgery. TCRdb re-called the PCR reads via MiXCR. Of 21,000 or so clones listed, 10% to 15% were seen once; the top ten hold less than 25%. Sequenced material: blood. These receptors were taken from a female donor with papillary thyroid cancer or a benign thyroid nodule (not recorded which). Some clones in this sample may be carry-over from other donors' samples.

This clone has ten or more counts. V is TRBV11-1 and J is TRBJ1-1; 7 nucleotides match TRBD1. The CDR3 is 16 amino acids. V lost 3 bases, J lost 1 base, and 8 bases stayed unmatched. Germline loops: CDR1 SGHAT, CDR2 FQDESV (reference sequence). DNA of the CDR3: TGTGCCAGCAGCTTGGGGAGGGGGCGCGGGAACACTGAAGCTTTCTTT. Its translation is CASSLGRGRGNTEAFF.

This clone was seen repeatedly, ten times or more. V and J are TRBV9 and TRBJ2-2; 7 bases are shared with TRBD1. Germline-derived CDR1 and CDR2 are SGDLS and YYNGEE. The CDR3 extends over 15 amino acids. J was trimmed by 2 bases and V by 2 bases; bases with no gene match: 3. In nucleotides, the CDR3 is TGTGCCAGCAGCGTCTCAGGGGGAAACACCGGGGAGCTGTTTTTT. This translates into CASSVSGGNTGELFF.

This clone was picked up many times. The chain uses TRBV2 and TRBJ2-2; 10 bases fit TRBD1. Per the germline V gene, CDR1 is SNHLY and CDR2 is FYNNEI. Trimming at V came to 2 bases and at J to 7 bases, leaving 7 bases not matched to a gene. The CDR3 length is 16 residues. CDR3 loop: CASSEFGTGANGELFF. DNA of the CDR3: TGTGCCAGCAGTGAATTTGGGACAGGGGCCAACGGGGAGCTGTTTTTT.

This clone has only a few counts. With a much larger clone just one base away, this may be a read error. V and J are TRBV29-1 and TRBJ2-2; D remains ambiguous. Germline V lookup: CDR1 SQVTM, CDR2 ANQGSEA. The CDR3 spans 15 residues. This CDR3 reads CSVALLGTNTWELFF. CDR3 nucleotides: TGCAGCGTGGCCCTCCTTGGTACTAACACCTGGGAGCTGTTTTTT.